The 19 T cell receptor beta chains below come from one sample, sequenced in a study of T cell responses to AZD1222 COVID-19 vaccine. Sequenced by immunoSEQ multiplex PCR; TCRdb stores in-frame clones only, minus some. The sample has roughly 160,000 clones; 92% are singletons. The source material was peripheral blood, sampled on day 0 of MenACWY control vaccination. Receptor source: an adult in good health.

The rearrangement uses TRBV2 and TRBJ1-2; 11 positions match TRBD1. With V trimmed by 6 bases and J by 8 bases, 11 bases remained unmatched. Germline CDR1 and CDR2: SNHLY and FYNNEI. This CDR3 has 15 residues. CDR3 coding DNA: TGTGCCAGCAGCTTCACCGGGACAGGGGGTGGCGGCTACACCTTC. Its translation is CASSFTGTGGGGYTF.

The CDR3 region has the DNA TGTGCCTCCGGTTCCAACGTAGGTGGCTACACCTTC. Its protein is CASGSNVGGYTF. V usage is TRBV28 and J usage is TRBJ1-2; D gene unclear. CDR3 length: 12 residues. Trimming left V 11 bases short and J 7 bases short, with 17 bases between. Germline CDR1 and CDR2: MDHEN and SYDVKM.

The chain combines TRBV9 with TRBJ1-4; no clear D gene. Germline CDR1 and CDR2: SGDLS and YYNGEE. This CDR3 contains 15 residues. V was trimmed by 0 bases and J by 3 bases, leaving 9 bases between them. DNA of the CDR3: TGTGCCAGCAGCGTAGCGGTGCGGGCTAATGAAAAACTGTTTTTT. It is translated as CASSVAVRANEKLFF.

V usage is TRBV7-3 and J usage is TRBJ1-2; no firm D call. Trimming took off 0 bases at V and 6 bases at J, with 8 bases between the two ends. CDR3 length: 13 amino acids. The germline gives CDR1 SGHTA, CDR2 FQGTGA. DNA for the CDR3: TGTGCCAGCAGCTTAACGGGTGGGGATGGCTACACCTTC. The encoded protein is CASSLTGGDGYTF.

The rearrangement joins TRBV6-2 or TRBV6-3 to TRBJ2-1; D is undetermined. Germline V lookup: CDR1 MNHEY, CDR2 SVGEGT. This CDR3 contains 14 residues. The V and J ends lost 0 bases and 3 bases respectively, with 6 bases between them. The CDR3 DNA is TGTGCCAGCAGTTACTCGAATGTCTACAATGAGCAGTTCTTC. Amino acid sequence: CASSYSNVYNEQFF.

CDR3 DNA: TGCGCCAGCAGCTTGAGGACTAGCGGGAGTCACGGGGAGCTGTTTTTT. Protein: CASSLRTSGSHGELFF. This chain joins TRBV5-1 and TRBJ2-2, with 13 bases that match TRBD2. Trimming at V came to 1 base and at J to 7 bases, leaving 4 bases not matched to a gene. Germline assignment: CDR1 SGHRS and CDR2 YFSETQ. This CDR3 is built from 16 residues.

The V gene is TRBV19, the J gene TRBJ1-6; no clear D gene. The CDR3 has 10 amino acids. The V and J ends lost 6 bases and 9 bases respectively, with 3 bases between them. CDR1 and CDR2 from the germline V gene are LNHDA and SQIVND (reference sequence). Written as DNA, the CDR3 is TGTGCCAGTAGAGGTTCACCCCTCCACTTT. It codes for CASRGSPLHF. Full variable domain (missing parts from reference TRBV19 and TRBJ1-6): DGGITQSPKYLFRKEGQNVTLSCEQNLNHDAMYWYRQDPGQGLRLIYYSQIVNDFQKGDIAEGYSVSREKKESFPLTVTSAQKNPTAFYLCASRGSPLHFGNGTRLTVT.

This rearrangement joins TRBV9 to TRBJ2-1; D may be TRBD2 (5 bases). This CDR3 has 16 residues. Germline CDR1 is SGDLS and CDR2 is YYNGEE. The germline V and J ends were trimmed by 3 bases and 2 bases, with 15 bases remaining between them. The CDR3 is CASSALPGSTYNEQFF. CDR3 sequence (DNA): TGTGCCAGCAGCGCGCTCCCGGGAAGTACCTACAATGAGCAGTTCTTC.

The J gene is TRBJ2-7, the V gene TRBV7-8; 7 bases line up with TRBD1. In germline, CDR1 is SGHVS, CDR2 FQNEAQ. Trimming removed 6 bases from V and 1 base from J; junction bases left unmatched: 9. CDR3 size: 15 residues. The CDR3 nucleotides read TGTGCCAGCAGATACGGACAGGATACATCCTACGAGCAGTACTTC. It encodes CASRYGQDTSYEQYF.

This clone was found once. The V and J genes are TRBV19 and TRBJ2-3, with TRBD1 matching over 10 bases. V trimming: 5 bases; J trimming: 3 bases; junction bases outside the gene matches: 17. Germline V gene lookup returns CDR1 LNHDA and CDR2 SQIVND (reference sequence). The CDR3 has 19 amino acids. CDR3 DNA: TGTGCCAGTAGTCTGGGGAGGGGGACAGGGGTGAGAAGAACAGATACGCAGTATTTT. This gives the protein CASSLGRGTGVRRTDTQYF.

This clone showed up just once. The chain employs TRBV19 and TRBJ1-2; tentative D call: TRBD1 (6 bases). The V end was cut by 3 bases, the J end by 9 bases, with 20 bases between. This CDR3 spans 15 amino acids. Germline CDR1 and CDR2: LNHDA and SQIVND (reference sequence). The CDR3 reads CASSMRQGSSKSYTF. CDR3 sequence (DNA): TGTGCCAGTAGTATGAGGCAGGGGTCCTCTAAGAGCTACACCTTC.

This chain links TRBV14 with TRBJ1-2; D gene uncertain. Trimming took 1 base from V and 2 from J, leaving 5 bases between them. The CDR3 spans 13 residues. Germline V gives CDR1 SGHDN, CDR2 FVKESK. CDR3 loop: CASSQGGNYGYTF. CDR3 nucleotide sequence: TGTGCCAGCAGCCAAGGAGGGAACTATGGCTACACCTTC. Variable domain in full (rest from reference TRBV14 and TRBJ1-2): EAGVTQFPSHSVIEKGQTVTLRCDPISGHDNLYWYRRVMGKEIKFLLHFVKESKQDESGMPNNRFLAERTGGTYSTLKVQPAELEDSGVYFCASSQGGNYGYTFGSGTRLTVV.

The sample holds one count of this clone. The J gene is TRBJ1-5, the V gene TRBV28; 8 bases agree with TRBD1. Germline loops: CDR1 MDHEN, CDR2 SYDVKM. This CDR3 has 14 residues. V shed 6 bases and J 6 bases; nucleotides not matched to a gene: 7. CDR3 nucleotide sequence: TGTGCCAGCAGCTTCCCAGGGGGCGCTCAGCCCCAGCATTTT. Its protein is CASSFPGGAQPQHF.

The chain joins TRBV15 to TRBJ2-1; no definite D call. The V gene lost 0 bases and the J gene lost 2 bases, with 8 bases spanning the gap. The CDR3 contains 15 residues. The germline V gene has CDR1 LNHNV and CDR2 YYDKDF (reference sequence). The CDR3: CATSRDKAAYNEQFF. The CDR3 DNA reads TGTGCCACCAGCAGAGATAAGGCGGCCTACAATGAGCAGTTCTTC.

Notes on this clone: Different DNA sequences within this sample yield the same CDR3. This chain uses TRBV11-3 with TRBJ2-2; the D is unclear. The CDR3 has 11 residues. The V gene lost 6 bases and the J gene lost 5 bases, with 4 bases spanning the gap. Germline V gene lookup returns CDR1 SGHNT and CDR2 YENEEA. The CDR3 region is CASSRTGELFF. The CDR3 nucleotides are TGTGCCAGCAGTAGGACCGGGGAGCTGTTTTTT. Full variable domain (outside the CDR3, taken from reference TRBV11-3 and TRBJ2-2): EAGVVQSPRYKIIEKKQPVAFWCNPISGHNTLYWYLQNLGQGPELLIRYENEEAVDDSQLPKDRFSAERLKGVDSTLKIQPAELGDSAVYLCASSRTGELFFGEGSRLTVL.

This CDR3 is CASKLVGQSYGYTF. DNA of the CDR3: TGTGCCAGCAAGTTGGTAGGACAGAGCTATGGCTACACCTTC. The chain links TRBV5-6 to TRBJ1-2; D might be TRBD1 (6 bases). The CDR3 covers 14 residues. Germline V gives CDR1 SGHDT, CDR2 YYEEEE. Trimming took 6 bases from V and 4 from J, leaving 16 bases between them.

In its sample, this clone was seen once. The chain couples TRBV18 to TRBJ1-6; D is possibly TRBD1 (5 bases). CDR1 is KGHSH and CDR2 is LQKENI in the germline V gene. Between the trimmed V and J ends, which lost 3 bases and 4 bases, there was a span of 10 bases. The CDR3 spans 15 residues. CDR3 sequence reads: CASSPPGGYNSPLHF. The CDR3 DNA follows: TGTGCCAGCTCACCGCCCGGGGGATATAATTCACCCCTCCACTTT.

This chain connects TRBV7-3 to TRBJ2-1; 8 nucleotides agree with TRBD2. The germline V gene encodes CDR1 SGHTA and CDR2 FQGTGA. The CDR3 is made up of 14 amino acids. V lost 5 bases to trimming and J lost 5 bases; unmatched junction nucleotides: 5. DNA of the CDR3: TGTGCCAGCAGCCCCGCGGGGGGCAACAATGAGCAGTTCTTC. Its translation: CASSPAGGNNEQFF.

In this sample, this clone turned up once. This chain connects TRBV27 to TRBJ2-5; a weak D match, TRBD1 (6 bases). V shed 2 bases and J shed 7 bases, with 17 bases lying between them. There are 15 residues in the CDR3. Germline CDR1 is MNHEY and CDR2 is SMNVEV (reference sequence). The CDR3 region has the DNA TGTGCCAGCAGTTTAACCACAGGGCTGGGCGTGACCCAGTACTTC. Its protein is CASSLTTGLGVTQYF.